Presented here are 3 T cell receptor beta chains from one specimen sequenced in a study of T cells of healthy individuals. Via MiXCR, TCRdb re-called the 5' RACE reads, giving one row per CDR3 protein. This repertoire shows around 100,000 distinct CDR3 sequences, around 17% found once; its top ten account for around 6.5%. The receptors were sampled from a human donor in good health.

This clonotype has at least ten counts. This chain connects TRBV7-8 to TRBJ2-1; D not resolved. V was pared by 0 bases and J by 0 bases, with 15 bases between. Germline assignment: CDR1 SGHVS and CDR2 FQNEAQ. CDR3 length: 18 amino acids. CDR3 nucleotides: TGTGCCAGCAGCTTAGCGCTCTCCCTCCAGAGCTCCTACAATGAGCAGTTCTTC. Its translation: CASSLALSLQSSYNEQFF.

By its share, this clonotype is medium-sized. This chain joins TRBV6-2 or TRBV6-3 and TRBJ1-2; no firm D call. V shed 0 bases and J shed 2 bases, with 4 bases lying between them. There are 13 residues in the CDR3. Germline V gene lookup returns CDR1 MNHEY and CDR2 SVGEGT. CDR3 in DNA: TGTGCCAGCAGTTACTCGGACAACTATGGCTACACCTTC. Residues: CASSYSDNYGYTF.

CDR3 in DNA: TGCGCCAGCAGCTTAGACAGTACCAGGACCGAAAAACTGTTTTTT. Protein: CASSLDSTRTEKLFF. The chain recombines TRBV5-1 with TRBJ1-4, with D tentatively TRBD1 (5 bases). The CDR3 spans 15 residues. Germline V gives CDR1 SGHRS, CDR2 YFSETQ. V lost 2 bases to trimming and J lost 8 bases, with 16 bases between them.